The 19 T cell receptor beta chains below all came from one sample that was sequenced in a study of blood T cell repertoires in COVID-19. Produced via immunoSEQ multiplex PCR; TCRdb's table is partial and in-frame only. The table lists 450,000 or so clones, about 90% of them singletons, with about 0.91% in the top ten. Sample: peripheral blood. The receptors derive from a man aged 18 to 35 with COVID-19, enrolled during active disease.

This clone was counted between two and nine times. The chain links TRBV5-6 to TRBJ1-5; 7 bases fit TRBD1. This CDR3 has 15 amino acids. V lost 0 bases, J lost 5 bases, and 5 bases stayed unmatched. Germline V gene data show CDR1 as SGHDT and CDR2 as YYEEEE. CDR3 region: CASSLGVRGDQPQHF. The CDR3 coding sequence is TGTGCCAGCAGCTTGGGGGTCAGGGGGGATCAGCCCCAGCATTTT.

V is TRBV6-6 and J is TRBJ1-1; D possibly corresponds to TRBD1 (6 bases). CDR3 length equals 13 residues. Trimming stripped 7 bases from V and 4 bases from J, with 13 bases between. CDR1 is MNHNY and CDR2 is SVGAGI in the germline V gene (reference sequence). This chain's CDR3 is CASTPQGRTEAFF. The DNA for the CDR3 is TGTGCCAGCACCCCACAGGGTCGCACTGAAGCTTTCTTT.

The CDR3 DNA sequence: TGTGCCAGCAGCGCGACTAGCTCACGGGATACGCAGTATTTT. Encoded protein: CASSATSSRDTQYF. The J gene is TRBJ2-3, the V gene TRBV9, with 7 positions matching TRBD2. CDR1 SGDLS and CDR2 YYNGEE come from the germline V gene. The CDR3 spans 14 residues. With 3 bases clipped from V and 6 bases from J, the junction kept 7 bases outside the gene matches. The full variable domain, with the rest looked up from reference TRBV9 and TRBJ2-3, is DSGVTQTPKHLITATGQRVTLRCSPRSGDLSVYWYQQSLDQGLQFLIQYYNGEERAKGNILERFSAQQFPDLHSELNLSSLELGDSALYFCASSATSSRDTQYFGPGTRLTVL.

The chain carries TRBV27 and TRBJ2-7; D may be TRBD2 (6 bases). Between the trimmed V and J ends, which lost 7 bases and 5 bases, there was a span of 21 bases. CDR3 length: 15 residues. Germline CDR1 reads MNHEY; CDR2 reads SMNVEV (reference sequence). CDR3 loop: CASTSIGRGNNEQYF. The CDR3 DNA reads TGTGCCAGCACTTCGATCGGACGGGGGAATAACGAGCAGTACTTC.

The chain carries TRBV11-2 and TRBJ2-1; 9 bases align to TRBD2. The length of the CDR3 is 16 residues. In germline, CDR1 is SGHAT, CDR2 FQNNGV. V was pared by 1 base and J by 8 bases, with 9 bases of the junction left unmatched. CDR3 bases: TGTGCCAGCAGCTTAGTCCCGCGGGGGGGCCGTGATGAGCAGTTCTTC. As protein: CASSLVPRGGRDEQFF.

As regards this clone: A read error may produce the germline difference seen at one junction end. V usage is TRBV6-5 and J usage is TRBJ1-5; D gene uncertain. In germline, CDR1 is MNHEY, CDR2 SVGAGI. CDR3 length: 11 residues. The CDR3 region is CASGHEGEDFF. DNA of the CDR3: TGTGCCAGCGGCCATGAGGGCGAGGACTTTTTT.

This clone was seen a single time. The CDR3 nucleotides read TGTGCCAGCAGCCAAGAAGGAGCGCACCGCTCCTATAATTCACCCCTCCACTTT. Amino acids: CASSQEGAHRSYNSPLHF. This sequence joins TRBV4-2 and TRBJ1-6; D is unresolved. Trimming removed 0 bases from V and 0 bases from J, with 12 bases in between. The CDR3 is 18 residues long. The germline V gene has CDR1 LGHNA and CDR2 YNFKEQ.

The J gene is TRBJ1-6, the V gene TRBV12-5; D might be TRBD1 (5 bases). CDR1 is LGHNT and CDR2 is FRNRAP in the germline V gene. This CDR3 is 17 amino acids long. V was cut by 0 bases and J by 7 bases, with 16 bases left in between. CDR3 DNA sequence: TGTGCTAGTGGTTTGGTACTTGGGCAGACAGACAATTCACCCCTCCACTTT. Amino acid sequence: CASGLVLGQTDNSPLHF.

The chain couples TRBV19 to TRBJ1-2; unclear D gene. Looked up from germline, CDR1 is LNHDA and CDR2 is SQIVND (reference sequence). V lost 11 bases and J lost 1, with 20 bases in between. The CDR3 sequence is 15 residues long. The chain's CDR3 is CASVNRGSYNYGYTF. CDR3 nucleotides: TGTGCCTCAGTAAATAGAGGATCTTATAACTATGGCTACACCTTC.

As concerns this clone: At one of its ends the junction is not consistent with the germline gene, which may arise from a read error. This sequence joins TRBV28 and TRBJ2-5; D remains unclear. The germline V gene has CDR1 MDHEN and CDR2 SYDVKM. This CDR3 has 14 residues. CDR3 in amino acids: CANSLSWQEETQYF. The DNA for the CDR3 is TGTGCCAACAGTTTATCCTGGCAAGAAGAGACCCAGTACTTC.

The CDR3 loop reads CAISGEKAGIPQETQYF. The CDR3 bases are TGTGCCATCAGTGGTGAGAAAGCCGGGATTCCCCAAGAGACCCAGTACTTC. This chain connects TRBV10-3 to TRBJ2-5; a possible D gene is TRBD2 (5 bases). Trimming shortened V by 4 bases and J by 1 base, and 19 bases separated the two germline ends. Germline V CDR1 and CDR2: ENHRY, SYGVKD. This CDR3 has 17 amino acids.

The chain links TRBV5-5 to TRBJ1-1; possibly TRBD1 for D (6 bases). V lost 2 bases to trimming and J lost 2 bases, with 13 bases between them. Germline CDR1 SGHKS, CDR2 YYEKEE (reference sequence). This CDR3 is built from 15 residues. In DNA, the CDR3 is TGTGCCAGCAGCTTAGTCACAGGGCAAAACACTGAAGCTTTCTTT. This translates into CASSLVTGQNTEAFF.

The chain links TRBV24-1 to TRBJ1-1; no definite D call. This CDR3 is built from 13 residues. Looked up from germline, CDR1 is KGHDR and CDR2 is SFDVKD. Trimming removed 9 bases from V and 1 base from J, with 11 bases in between. CDR3 DNA sequence: TGTGCCACCCAATGGGCCGCGAACACTGAAGCTTTCTTT. Translation gives CATQWAANTEAFF.

The rearrangement links TRBV19 to TRBJ2-7, with D tentatively TRBD2 (5 bases). Germline CDR1 LNHDA, CDR2 SQIVND (reference sequence). The CDR3 totals 12 residues. V gave up 3 bases and J gave up 2 bases, with 5 bases separating them. The CDR3 bases are TGTGCCAGTAGTATCGGGGCCTACGAGCAGTACTTC. Its translation is CASSIGAYEQYF.

The V and J genes are TRBV15 and TRBJ1-2; TRBD1 aligns across 9 bases. Germline V gene lookup returns CDR1 LNHNV and CDR2 YYDKDF (reference sequence). The CDR3 has 14 amino acids. V lost 4 bases to trimming and J lost 8 bases; unmatched junction nucleotides: 8. CDR3 region: CATSMPGTGMGYTF. DNA of the CDR3: TGTGCCACCAGCATGCCCGGGACAGGGATGGGCTACACCTTC. Based on the CDR3 plus reference TRBV15 and TRBJ1-2, the full variable domain is DAMVIQNPRYQVTQFGKPVTLSCSQTLNHNVMYWYQQKSSQAPKLLFHYYDKDFNNEADTPDNFQSRRPNTSFCFLDIRSPGLGDTAMYLCATSMPGTGMGYTFGSGTRLTVV.

The V and J genes are TRBV5-4 and TRBJ2-3; 11 bases match TRBD2. After removal of 4 bases from V and 2 bases from J, the junction contained 3 bases not matched to a gene. Germline V gene lookup returns CDR1 SGHNT and CDR2 YYREEE (reference sequence). The CDR3 covers 15 residues. The CDR3 DNA is TGTGCCAGCAGCCCTAGCGGGAGGTCCACAGATACGCAGTATTTT. Translation: CASSPSGRSTDTQYF.

The J gene is TRBJ2-7, the V gene TRBV30; TRBD2 agrees at 9 bases. From germline, CDR1 is GTSNPN and CDR2 SVGIG (reference sequence). V dropped 7 bases and J dropped 6; count of bases not matched to a gene: 7. The CDR3 extends over 12 amino acids. The CDR3 region is CAFQAGGGEQYF. For the CDR3, the DNA is TGTGCCTTCCAAGCGGGAGGAGGCGAGCAGTACTTC.

This sequence joins TRBV3-1 (or the pseudogene TRBV3-2) and TRBJ2-2, with D maybe TRBD1 (6 bases). The V end was cut by 7 bases, the J end by 6 bases, with 15 bases between. Germline V gives CDR1 LGHDT, CDR2 YNNKEL (reference sequence). There are 14 residues in the CDR3. The CDR3: CASTDRLQPGELFF. CDR3 sequence (DNA): TGTGCCAGCACTGACAGGTTGCAACCCGGGGAGCTGTTTTTT.

The gene calls are TRBV9 and TRBJ1-3, with 8 bases matching TRBD1. This CDR3 is 15 amino acids long. After removal of 0 bases from V and 7 bases from J, the junction contained 6 bases not matched to a gene. The V gene's germline CDR1 is SGDLS and CDR2 YYNGEE. The CDR3 loop is CASSVATGASNTIYF. The CDR3 nucleotides read TGTGCCAGCAGCGTAGCGACAGGGGCGTCGAACACCATATATTTT.